This T cell receptor beta chain comes out of a study of post-analysis software for immune sequencing data. Study observations and caveats: Controls' normalized Chao1 diversity significantly exceeded that of multiple sclerosis patients. Four or five TRBV segments, including TRBV5-6, TRBV5-1 and TRBV20-1, were more frequent in patients than controls.

Unique molecular identifiers were carried by the TCR beta cDNA libraries. About 500,000 cDNA molecules came from about 1 to 10 million T cells. TCRdb reanalysed the PCR reads using MiXCR and keeps one entry per CDR3 protein. The table shows roughly 430,000 distinct CDR3 sequences, with less than 40% occurring only once. The CDR3 has 15 residues. Looked up from germline, CDR1 is SGHKS and CDR2 is YYEKEE (reference sequence). Trimming took 6 bases from V and 2 from J, leaving 12 bases between them. This clonotype showed up just a few times. Antigen unknown. The receptor comes from a girl aged 2-10 years with multiple sclerosis. Input material: blood. This chain connects TRBV5-5 to TRBJ1-6; D is undetermined. CDR3 nucleotide sequence: TGTGCCAGCATCGCTGGCCGCCCCTATAATTCACCCCTCCACTTT. This translates into CASIAGRPYNSPLHF.